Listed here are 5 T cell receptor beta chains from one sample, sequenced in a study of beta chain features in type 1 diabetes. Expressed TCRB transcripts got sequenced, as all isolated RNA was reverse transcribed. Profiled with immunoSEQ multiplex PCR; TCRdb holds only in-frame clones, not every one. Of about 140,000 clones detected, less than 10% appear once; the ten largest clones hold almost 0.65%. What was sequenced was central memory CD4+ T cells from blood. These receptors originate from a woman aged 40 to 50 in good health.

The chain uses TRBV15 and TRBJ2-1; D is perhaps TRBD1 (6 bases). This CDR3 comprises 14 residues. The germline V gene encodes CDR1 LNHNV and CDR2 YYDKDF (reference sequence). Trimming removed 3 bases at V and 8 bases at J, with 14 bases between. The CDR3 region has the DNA TGTGCCACCAGCAGTTTAACAGGGTTTGATGAGCAGTTCTTC. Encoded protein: CATSSLTGFDEQFF.

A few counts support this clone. CDR3: CASRSRDRKNEQYF. CDR3 DNA: TGTGCCAGCAGGTCCCGGGACAGAAAGAACGAGCAGTACTTC. V gene TRBV6-1 combines with J gene TRBJ2-7; TRBD1 matches at 7 bases. Germline V gene lookup returns CDR1 MNHNS and CDR2 SASEGT. The J segment lost 5 bases and the V segment lost 6 bases, leaving 10 bases of the junction unmatched. The length of the CDR3 is 14 residues.

The CDR3 DNA sequence: TGTGCCAGCAGCTTACAGGGTCGAGAGCAGTTCTTC. The encoded protein is CASSLQGREQFF. The rearrangement joins TRBV7-9 to TRBJ2-1, with D possibly being TRBD1 (5 bases). The CDR3 extends over 12 amino acids. Germline lookup yields CDR1 SEHNR and CDR2 FQNEAQ (reference sequence). Trimming took off 2 bases at V and 10 bases at J, with 9 bases between the two ends.

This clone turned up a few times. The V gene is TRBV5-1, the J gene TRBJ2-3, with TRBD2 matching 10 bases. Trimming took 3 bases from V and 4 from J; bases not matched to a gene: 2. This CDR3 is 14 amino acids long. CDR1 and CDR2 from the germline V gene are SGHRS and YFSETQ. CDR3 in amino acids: CASSSTSGADTQYF. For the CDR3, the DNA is TGCGCCAGCAGCTCTACTAGCGGGGCAGATACGCAGTATTTT.

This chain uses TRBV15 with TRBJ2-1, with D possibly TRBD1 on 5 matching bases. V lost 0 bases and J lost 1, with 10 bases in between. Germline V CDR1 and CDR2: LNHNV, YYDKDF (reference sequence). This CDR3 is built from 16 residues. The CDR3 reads CATSRDLQGSYNEQFF. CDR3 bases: TGTGCCACCAGCAGAGATTTGCAGGGATCCTACAATGAGCAGTTCTTC.